Shown below are 4 T cell receptor beta chains from a single sample sequenced in a study of blood T cell repertoires in COVID-19. Produced via immunoSEQ multiplex PCR; TCRdb's table is partial and in-frame only. The sample lists some 300,000 clones, under 90% occurring once. The sample consisted of PBMCs or T cells enriched from blood (not recorded which). These receptors were obtained from a woman between 35 and 50 years old who had recovered from COVID-19.

The rearrangement links TRBV5-1 to TRBJ1-1; 7 bases map to TRBD1. The CDR3 is made up of 15 amino acids. With V trimmed by 2 bases and J by 5 bases, 9 bases remained unmatched. Per the germline V gene, CDR1 is SGHRS and CDR2 is YFSETQ. The CDR3 DNA reads TGCGCCAGCAGCTTACGACAGGGTCTGGAGACTGAAGCTTTCTTT. Protein sequence: CASSLRQGLETEAFF.

For the CDR3, the DNA is TGTGCCAGCAGCCCCCGAAGTAAGGACAGGGGGAGGAACACCATATATTTT. Translation: CASSPRSKDRGRNTIYF. The chain joins TRBV3-1 (or the pseudogene TRBV3-2) to TRBJ1-3; 10 nucleotides match TRBD1. The CDR3 consists of 17 residues. With 4 bases clipped from V and 7 bases from J, the junction kept 13 bases outside the gene matches. The germline CDR1 and CDR2 sequences are LGHDT and YNNKEL (reference sequence).

V usage is TRBV6-5 and J usage is TRBJ1-6; 7 nucleotides align to TRBD1. This CDR3 spans 14 amino acids. From germline, CDR1 is MNHEY and CDR2 SVGAGI. Trimming removed 6 bases from V and 7 bases from J; junction bases left unmatched: 6. CDR3 amino acids: CASRRQGHNSPLHF. CDR3 coding DNA: TGTGCCAGCAGAAGACAGGGTCACAATTCACCCCTCCACTTT.

In nucleotides, the CDR3 is TGTGCCAGCAGCTCCTTAGTGTGGGGGGGAGAGACCCAGTACTTC. Its protein product is CASSSLVWGGETQYF. V usage is TRBV27 and J usage is TRBJ2-5; 7 bases fit TRBD2. The ends lost 6 bases at V and 4 bases at J; junction bases unmatched: 11. Germline V CDR1 and CDR2: MNHEY, SMNVEV (reference sequence). CDR3 length equals 15 residues.